Given below is one T cell receptor (beta chain) in context. Its antigen remains unknown. TCRdb reprocessed the PCR reads via MiXCR and lists one record per CDR3 protein. Altogether over 2,000 distinct CDR3 sequences are present, 24% being singletons, with the ten largest covering about a tenth. The data belong to a study of molecular identifiers for immune sequencing clone quantification. Regarding the study as a whole: Over 99% of effector molecules, yet under 1% of naive-cell molecules, were held by clones above 20 RNA copies. Among one million naive cells, spiked Jurkat TCR RNA from a single cell was reportedly detectable. With a barcode shared among identical TCR molecules, highly expanded clone sizes could be underestimated.

The CDR3 spans 15 residues. After removal of 6 bases from V and 9 bases from J, the junction contained 8 bases not matched to a gene. Germline V gene sequence: CDR1 MRHNA, CDR2 SNTAGT. Researchers sorted naive CD8 T cells as cells that were CD8+CD4-CCR7+CD45RA+. This TCR came from a human donor in good health. Some libraries in this study had Jurkat cell RNA spiked in. Sequencing input: naive CD8+ T cells from blood, with Jurkat cell RNA spiked in. Subset: FACS-sorted CD8+CD4-CCR7+CD45RA+ naive T cells. The chain uses TRBV6-4 and TRBJ2-1; 13 bases are a match to TRBD2. The CDR3 protein is CASSPGLAGVVEQFF. DNA of the CDR3: TGTGCCAGCAGCCCCGGACTAGCGGGAGTAGTTGAGCAGTTCTTC.